This entry features one T cell receptor (beta chain) sequence. Its antigen is still unknown. CDR1 and CDR2 from the germline V gene are LNHDA and SQIVND (reference sequence). Trimming left V 6 bases short and J 1 base short, with 10 bases between. CDR3 size: 14 residues. These data belong to a study of T cells in localized non-small cell lung cancer. The study's findings and limits: Heterogeneity remains possible, as sequencing covered one tumor region only. In the blood, greater T cell density corresponded to longer overall survival. Turning up in adjacent lung were a median 57 of the top 100 tumor clones. Tumor trailed uninvolved adjacent lung in T cell clonality, which peaked there.

TCRdb's table, derived via immunoSEQ multiplex PCR, lists solely in-frame clones and lacks some. The sample consists of 35,000 or so clones, around 90% of them appearing once. The chain carries TRBV19 and TRBJ2-1, with a tentative D call TRBD1 (5 bases). The TCR comes from a woman aged 35 to 69 with stage I lung adenocarcinoma. Material: peripheral blood, obtained before any cancer treatment. The CDR3 protein is CASRADSSYNEQFF. The DNA of the CDR3 is TGTGCCAGTAGGGCCGACAGTTCCTACAATGAGCAGTTCTTC.